These T cell receptor beta chains were read from a single sample in a study of blood T cell repertoires in COVID-19. Sequenced by immunoSEQ multiplex PCR; TCRdb stores in-frame clones only, minus some. The sample has 110,000 to 150,000 clones, roughly 80% seen once. The sample comprised peripheral blood. The source is a man in his sixties or seventies who had recovered from COVID-19. The CDR3 runs from the conserved cysteine through the conserved F or W. The D gene is left open where the match is weak. The size field is filled for only some rows; it gives once, few, many or a size class.

d_call j_call cdr3_length clone_size v_call cdr3_nt cdr3_aa
- TRBJ1-2 14 - TRBV19 TGTGCCAGTAGTGCTCAGGGAAGAACCTATGGCTACACCTTC CASSAQGRTYGYTF
- TRBJ2-7 13 - TRBV3-1/TRBV3-2 TGTGCCAGCAGCCAAGCGAGGTTAGGTAAGCAGTACTTC CASSQARLGKQYF
- TRBJ2-7 15 once TRBV4-3 TGCGCCAGCAGCCAAGATCGGTACAGATCCTACGAGCAGTACTTC CASSQDRYRSYEQYF
TRBD1 TRBJ1-1 17 - TRBV7-9 TGTGCCAGCAGCCCCCGACCCTTCACAGGGGACGGCACTGAAGCTTTCTTT CASSPRPFTGDGTEAFF
- TRBJ2-7 15 - TRBV5-5 TGTGCCAGCAGCTTGGATGCGGGGGCGATTTACGAGCAGTACTTC CASSLDAGAIYEQYF
- TRBJ2-3 11 - TRBV3-1/TRBV3-2 TGTGCCAGCAGCCAAGCCAATACGCAGTATTTT CASSQANTQYF
TRBD2 TRBJ2-1 19 once TRBV7-8 TGTGCCAGCAGCTTAGAGGGGCCCATTAGCGGGAGGGCCGAGAATGAGCAGTTCTTC CASSLEGPISGRAENEQFF
- TRBJ2-5 13 - TRBV15 TGTGCCACCAGCAGATCGCTTCAGGAGACCCAGTACTTC CATSRSLQETQYF
- TRBJ2-3 17 - TRBV7-2 TGTGCCAGCAGCTTACCCAGGAGCCTAGCGAGTAAAGATACGCAGTATTTT CASSLPRSLASKDTQYF
- TRBJ2-7 14 - TRBV19 TGTGCCAGTAGTACCTCGACAGCCACCTACGAGCAGTACTTC CASSTSTATYEQYF
TRBD1 TRBJ2-7 14 few TRBV19 TGTGCCAGTAGGACTGGACAGGGGGACTACGAGCAGTACTTC CASRTGQGDYEQYF
TRBD2 TRBJ2-3 16 - TRBV7-9 TGTGCCAGCAGCCCAGAACCGACTAGCGGGAGATATACGCAGTATTTT CASSPEPTSGRYTQYF
- TRBJ2-7 15 - TRBV5-1 TGCGCCAGCAGCTTGGATAGGAGCAGCTCCTACGAGCAGTACTTC CASSLDRSSSYEQYF
- TRBJ2-1 15 - TRBV19 TGTGCCAGTAGTAGCTCGGGACTCCGAGCCAAGGAGCAGTTCTTC CASSSSGLRAKEQFF
- TRBJ2-7 13 once TRBV2 TGTGCCAGCAGTGAGAGGGAGAGGAACGAGCAGTACTTC CASSERERNEQYF
TRBD2 TRBJ2-1 15 - TRBV4-1 TGCGCCAGCAGCCTTTACCCCGGGGGGGACAATGAGCAGTTCTTC CASSLYPGGDNEQFF
TRBD1 TRBJ2-2 16 few TRBV30 TGTGCCTGGAGTAGTCCGGGACAGGAGGGTTCCGGGGAGCTGTTTTTT CAWSSPGQEGSGELFF
- TRBJ1-2 14 - TRBV6-5 TGTGCCAGCAGTCAAACGACGGCGGGGGTCGGCTACACCTTC CASSQTTAGVGYTF
TRBD2 TRBJ2-4 14 few TRBV9 TGTGCCAGCAGCGTAAGCGGGGGTTTGGACATTCAGTACTTC CASSVSGGLDIQYF
- TRBJ1-1 13 - TRBV18 TGTGCCAGCTCACCATCCGGGAACACTGAAGCTTTCTTT CASSPSGNTEAFF
- TRBJ2-3 13 - TRBV6-2/TRBV6-3 TGTGCCAGCAGTTACTGGAGGGAAGATACGCAGTATTTT CASSYWREDTQYF
TRBD2 TRBJ2-2 14 - TRBV7-2 TGTGCCAGCAGCTTAGGACTAGCTGCCGGGGAGCTGTTTTTT CASSLGLAAGELFF
- TRBJ2-1 17 - TRBV21-1 TGTGCCTTTCACCCCGGGACTAGCGGGAAGGCTCACAATGAGCAGTTCTTC CAFHPGTSGKAHNEQFF
- TRBJ1-1 14 - TRBV7-8 TGTGCCAGCAGCTTAACTACAGGGTCTACTGAAGCTTTCTTT CASSLTTGSTEAFF
- TRBJ2-7 14 few TRBV10-2 TGCGCCAGCAGTACGCCGGACACAACGGGCGAGCAGTACTTC CASSTPDTTGEQYF
- TRBJ2-7 15 - TRBV5-1 TGCGCCAGCAGCTTGGCCGGTGGGAGCGGGCACGAGCAGTACTTC CASSLAGGSGHEQYF
- TRBJ2-7 14 - TRBV27 TGTGCCAGCAGTTTATGGGCTAGCGTAGGCGAGCAGTACTTC CASSLWASVGEQYF
- TRBJ1-2 13 - TRBV7-9 TGTGCCAGCAGCTTGCAGGGTTGGGGTGGCTACACCTTC CASSLQGWGGYTF
- TRBJ2-7 15 - TRBV6-5 TGTGCCAGCAGTAGATCGACAGGAGCCTCCTACGAGCAGTACTTC CASSRSTGASYEQYF
TRBD2 TRBJ2-1 15 - TRBV7-9 TGTGCCAGCAGTTCCGGGACTAGCGGTAACAATGAGCAGTTCTTC CASSSGTSGNNEQFF
TRBD1 TRBJ1-2 13 - TRBV6-5 TGTGCCAGCAGAGAGACAGGGGGTGAAAGCTACACCTTC CASRETGGESYTF
- TRBJ1-3 15 - TRBV10-3 TGTGCCATCAGCTCGGACAACAACTCTGGAAACACCATATATTTT CAISSDNNSGNTIYF
TRBD2 TRBJ2-1 15 - TRBV7-2 TGTGCCAGCAGCATTACTAGCGGTATGTACAATGAGCAGTTCTTC CASSITSGMYNEQFF
- TRBJ2-7 15 - TRBV6-5 TGTGCCAGCAGTTCCGGACAGACAAACTCCTACGAGCAGTACTTC CASSSGQTNSYEQYF
TRBD2 TRBJ2-3 17 once TRBV20-1 TGCAGTGCTAGTCGGACTAGCGGGAGGTATTCGTCAGATACGCAGTATTTT CSASRTSGRYSSDTQYF
- TRBJ2-2 12 - TRBV12-3/TRBV12-4 TGTGCCAGCAGCCGGTACACCGGGGAGCTGTTTTTT CASSRYTGELFF
- TRBJ1-4 15 - TRBV7-9 TGTGCCAGCAGCTCGGGGAAGGGCACTAATGAAAAACTGTTTTTT CASSSGKGTNEKLFF
- TRBJ1-2 13 - TRBV6-2/TRBV6-3 TGTGCCAGCAGTTACTCGATGGGAGCTGGCTACACCTTC CASSYSMGAGYTF
- TRBJ2-2 14 - TRBV2 TGTGCCAGCAGTGATAGGGGGAACACCGGGGAGCTGTTTTTT CASSDRGNTGELFF
- TRBJ2-7 16 - TRBV7-9 TGTGCCAGCAGCTTAGACGGGACAAGGGGCTCCTACGAGCAGTACTTC CASSLDGTRGSYEQYF
TRBD2 TRBJ2-7 17 - TRBV3-1/TRBV3-2 TGTGCCAGCAGCCACGACACCGGGACTAGCTTAACCTACGAGCAGTACTTC CASSHDTGTSLTYEQYF
- TRBJ2-7 18 few TRBV4-3 TGCGCCAGCAGCCAAGAGGATCGGTTGGACAGACAGTCCTACGAGCAGTACTTC CASSQEDRLDRQSYEQYF
- TRBJ2-7 13 - TRBV15 TGTGCCACCAGCCCTAGTGAGTCCTACGAGCAGTACTTC CATSPSESYEQYF
- TRBJ1-1 11 - TRBV7-9 TGTGCCAGCAGTCTGGGAGTTGAAGCTTTCTTT CASSLGVEAFF
- TRBJ2-1 17 - TRBV18 TGTGCCAGCTCCCCTCCGGTGGGCGTCGGTGGGTACAATGAGCAGTTCTTC CASSPPVGVGGYNEQFF
- TRBJ2-3 17 - TRBV19 TGTGCCAGTAGTTACCCCCGACAGAGAGGTCTCTCCGATACGCAGTATTTT CASSYPRQRGLSDTQYF
TRBD1 TRBJ2-3 15 - TRBV6-5 TGTGCCAGCAGTACTACAGGGGGCGCGCACCATACGCAGTATTTT CASSTTGGAHHTQYF
- TRBJ1-1 15 once TRBV19 TGTGCCAGTCGGGCTCTCCCCTTGGGGGCCACTGAAGCTTTCTTT CASRALPLGATEAFF
- TRBJ2-3 12 - TRBV5-6 TGTGCCAGCAGCTTTAGTCCCGATACGCAGTATTTT CASSFSPDTQYF
TRBD1 TRBJ2-7 19 - TRBV7-2 TGTGCCAGCAGCCCCGAGGGGGCTCTGGGTTATACTGGATCCTACGAGCAGTACTTC CASSPEGALGYTGSYEQYF
TRBD1 TRBJ1-3 13 - TRBV7-9 TGTGCCAGCAGCCCCCGGGACAGGGTCGGCTCTTATTTT CASSPRDRVGSYF
- TRBJ2-1 18 - TRBV11-3 TGTGCCAGCAGCTCCTGGTCACTAACAGGGGGAGGGAGCAATGAGCAGTTCTTC CASSSWSLTGGGSNEQFF
TRBD2 TRBJ2-5 15 - TRBV30 TGTGCCTGGAGCAAGACTAGCGGGAGTAAGGAGACCCAGTACTTC CAWSKTSGSKETQYF
- TRBJ2-2 19 - TRBV27 TGTGCCAGCAGCCGTTTAGGGTTACGACAGCATACGAACACCGGGGAGCTGTTTTTT CASSRLGLRQHTNTGELFF